A single sample gave rise to the 30 T cell receptor beta chains below, sequenced in a study of cytomegalovirus exposure and HLA in healthy donors. PCR involved 60 Vbeta and 13 Jbeta primers. Only in-frame clones appear in the TCRdb table, and some are missing; sequencing was by immunoSEQ multiplex PCR. Of some 150,000 clones in the sample, around 78% are singletons; the top ten hold 1.5%. Source material: PBMCs. These receptors were taken from a middle-aged man in good health and CMV-seronegative.

The rearrangement links TRBV7-9 to TRBJ2-5, with TRBD2 as a possible D gene (6 bases). Germline CDR1 SEHNR, CDR2 FQNEAQ (reference sequence). The ends were cut back, 1 base at V and 3 bases at J, with 12 bases in the middle. The CDR3 covers 15 residues. CDR3 sequence (DNA): TGTGCCAGCAGCTTAGGAGGTGCGGGAAAAGAGACCCAGTACTTC. It is translated as CASSLGGAGKETQYF.

The chain links TRBV7-9 to TRBJ2-5, with TRBD1 matching 9 bases. Germline loops: CDR1 SEHNR, CDR2 FQNEAQ (reference sequence). Trimming removed 5 bases from V and 3 bases from J; junction bases left unmatched: 4. The CDR3 is 14 amino acids. The CDR3 DNA is TGTGCCAGCAGCCCGACAGGGGGAAAAGAGACCCAGTACTTC. It translates to CASSPTGGKETQYF. The full variable domain, in which reference TRBV7-9 and TRBJ2-5 provide the parts outside the CDR3, is DTGVSQNPRHKITKRGQNVTFRCDPISEHNRLYWYRQTLGQGPEFLTYFQNEAQLEKSRLLSDRFSAERPKGSFSTLEIQRTEQGDSAMYLCASSPTGGKETQYFGPGTRLLVL.

The chain recombines TRBV6-6 with TRBJ1-1; 7 positions agree with TRBD1. After removal of 2 bases from V and 11 bases from J, the junction contained 8 bases not matched to a gene. CDR1 is MNHNY and CDR2 is SVGAGI in the germline V gene (reference sequence). CDR3 length: 13 residues. The CDR3 DNA sequence: TGTGCCAGCAGTTACGACAGGGTGAGTGAGGCTTTCTTT. Translated, it gives CASSYDRVSEAFF.

This chain connects TRBV7-9 to TRBJ1-2, with D perhaps matching TRBD1 (5 bases). This CDR3 has 14 amino acids. The V end lost 4 bases, the J end lost 4 bases, and 13 bases lay between the germline ends. Per germline, CDR1 SEHNR and CDR2 FQNEAQ (reference sequence). CDR3 residues: CASSSHNGAYGYTF. For the CDR3, the DNA is TGTGCCAGCAGCTCTCACAATGGGGCCTATGGCTACACCTTC. Based on the CDR3 plus reference TRBV7-9 and TRBJ1-2, the full variable domain is DTGVSQNPRHKITKRGQNVTFRCDPISEHNRLYWYRQTLGQGPEFLTYFQNEAQLEKSRLLSDRFSAERPKGSFSTLEIQRTEQGDSAMYLCASSSHNGAYGYTFGSGTRLTVV.

The CDR3 sequence is CASSIRVNTEAFF. In nucleotides, the CDR3 is TGTGCCAGTAGTATACGCGTGAACACTGAAGCTTTCTTT. The chain is built from TRBV19 and TRBJ1-1; no reliable D call. Trimming took 2 bases from V and 0 from J, leaving 4 bases between them. CDR1 LNHDA and CDR2 SQIVND come from the germline V gene (reference sequence). There are 13 residues in the CDR3. Based on the CDR3 plus reference TRBV19 and TRBJ1-1, the full variable domain is DGGITQSPKYLFRKEGQNVTLSCEQNLNHDAMYWYRQDPGQGLRLIYYSQIVNDFQKGDIAEGYSVSREKKESFPLTVTSAQKNPTAFYLCASSIRVNTEAFFGQGTRLTVV.

The rearrangement uses TRBV21-1 and TRBJ1-2; the table's D call TRBD1 went unverified against the DNA. TRBV21-1 is described as a pseudogene. There are 15 residues in the CDR3. CDR3 loop: CASSKGQGIRYGYTF. The DNA of the CDR3 is TGTGCCAGCAGCAAAGGACAGGGTATAAGATATGGCTACACCTTC.

The CDR3 here is CASRDRGGREQYF. The CDR3 bases are TGTGCCAGCAGGGACAGGGGGGGTCGGGAGCAGTACTTC. This sequence joins TRBV6-1 and TRBJ2-7, with 10 bases that match TRBD1. In germline, CDR1 is MNHNS, CDR2 SASEGT. The CDR3 loop spans 13 amino acids. V lost 6 bases, J lost 7 bases, and 6 bases stayed unmatched.

Here the CDR3 reads CASSEIGGAWNEQFF. CDR3 nucleotides: TGTGCCAGCAGTGAAATCGGAGGGGCCTGGAATGAGCAGTTCTTC. The chain carries TRBV2 and TRBJ2-1; perhaps TRBD2 as D (6 bases). Germline V lookup: CDR1 SNHLY, CDR2 FYNNEI. The ends were cut back, 2 bases at V and 7 bases at J, with 15 bases in the middle. The CDR3 runs 15 residues.

The CDR3 sequence is CASSQASTLGENEQFF. For the CDR3, the DNA is TGCGCCAGCAGCCAAGCATCCACCCTCGGGGAAAATGAGCAGTTCTTC. The chain recombines TRBV4-3 with TRBJ2-1; tentative D call: TRBD2 (5 bases). The V end was cut by 1 base, the J end by 7 bases, with 17 bases between. The CDR3 is 16 amino acids. The germline V gene encodes CDR1 LGHNA and CDR2 YSLEER.

The rearrangement links TRBV9 to TRBJ1-2; 8 bases agree with TRBD1. The germline V gene has CDR1 SGDLS and CDR2 YYNGEE. The CDR3 runs to 14 residues. V lost 3 bases to trimming and J lost 2 bases; unmatched junction nucleotides: 3. In DNA, the CDR3 is TGTGCCAGCAGCGAGGGGACAGGCAACTATGGCTACACCTTC. Translated: CASSEGTGNYGYTF.

V and J are TRBV18 and TRBJ2-1, with TRBD2 identical over 11 bases. There are 17 residues in the CDR3. The germline gives CDR1 KGHSH, CDR2 LQKENI. V trimming: 6 bases; J trimming: 3 bases; junction bases outside the gene matches: 10. CDR3 sequence reads: CASSPGSGGADYNEQFF. In nucleotides, the CDR3 is TGTGCCAGCTCCCCGGGTAGCGGGGGGGCCGACTACAATGAGCAGTTCTTC.

V is TRBV5-3 and J is TRBJ1-2; tentatively, D is TRBD1 (5 bases). TRBV5-3 carries the ORF label, with uncertain function. V dropped 1 base and J dropped 2 bases, with 21 bases sitting between them. The CDR3 loop spans 18 amino acids. CDR3 region: CARSLKHERDSMNYGYTF. CDR3 DNA sequence: TGTGCCAGAAGCTTGAAGCATGAACGGGACTCCATGAACTATGGCTACACCTTC.

This chain links TRBV28 with TRBJ1-4, with D perhaps matching TRBD1 (5 bases). V was clipped by 6 bases and J by 8 bases, with 16 bases between them. CDR3 length: 14 amino acids. Germline CDR1 reads MDHEN; CDR2 reads SYDVKM. The CDR3 coding sequence is TGTGCCAGCAGGCCCCAGGGAAGAGACGAAAAACTGTTTTTT. It encodes CASRPQGRDEKLFF.

Worth noting for this clone: At the DNA level, this CDR3 is encoded by other sequences in the same sample as well. The chain joins TRBV6-1 to TRBJ2-7; 10 bases agree with TRBD1. The germline CDR1 and CDR2 sequences are MNHNS and SASEGT. The CDR3 runs to 15 residues. V dropped 1 base and J dropped 3; count of bases not matched to a gene: 3. The CDR3 here is CASSEGQGAFYEQYF. CDR3 DNA: TGTGCCAGCAGTGAAGGACAGGGGGCCTTCTACGAGCAGTACTTC.

The rearrangement links TRBV11-3 to TRBJ2-3; possible D gene TRBD2, 5 bases. V was cut by 5 bases and J by 4 bases, with 13 bases left in between. The CDR3 loop spans 14 amino acids. In germline, CDR1 is SGHNT, CDR2 YENEEA. The CDR3 sequence is CASSPRGSSDTQYF. Written as DNA, the CDR3 is TGTGCCAGCAGCCCTCGGGGTAGCTCAGATACGCAGTATTTT. The full variable domain, with the rest looked up from reference TRBV11-3 and TRBJ2-3, is EAGVVQSPRYKIIEKKQPVAFWCNPISGHNTLYWYLQNLGQGPELLIRYENEEAVDDSQLPKDRFSAERLKGVDSTLKIQPAELGDSAVYLCASSPRGSSDTQYFGPGTRLTVL.

The chain employs TRBV7-6 and TRBJ2-7; a possible D gene is TRBD1 (6 bases). Germline V CDR1 and CDR2: SGHVS, FNYEAQ. Trimming left V 5 bases short and J 3 bases short, with 11 bases between. The CDR3 extends over 13 amino acids. The CDR3 DNA reads TGTGCCAGCAGCCTTTCGGACAGCTACGAGCAGTACTTC. Its translation: CASSLSDSYEQYF.

The CDR3 region is CASSLDRGKYGYTF. For the CDR3, the DNA is TGTGCCAGCAGCTTGGACAGGGGCAAGTATGGCTACACCTTC. V is TRBV13 and J is TRBJ1-2; 9 positions match TRBD1. From germline, CDR1 is PRHDT and CDR2 FYEKMQ (reference sequence). This CDR3 comprises 14 residues. Unmatched junction bases numbered 4, after V lost 3 bases and J lost 5 bases.

The genes are TRBV27 and TRBJ2-7; 12 bases are a match to TRBD1. The length of the CDR3 is 15 residues. With 0 bases clipped from V and 7 bases from J, the junction kept 4 bases outside the gene matches. Germline CDR1 MNHEY, CDR2 SMNVEV (reference sequence). In DNA form, the CDR3 reads TGTGCCAGCAGTTTATCCCGGGACAGGGGGCTTGAGCAGTACTTC. As protein: CASSLSRDRGLEQYF.

This clone was picked up a small number of times. The gene calls are TRBV6-5 and TRBJ2-7; TRBD1 is a possible D gene (5 bases). The V end was cut by 8 bases, the J end by 2 bases, with 13 bases between. The CDR3 runs 13 residues. Looked up from germline, CDR1 is MNHEY and CDR2 is SVGAGI. The DNA of the CDR3 is TGTGCCAGCGGTAACAGGCTAACCTACGAGCAGTACTTC. It is translated as CASGNRLTYEQYF.

This chain joins TRBV11-1 and TRBJ2-7; D might be TRBD2 (5 bases). The germline V and J ends were trimmed by 6 bases and 4 bases, with 13 bases remaining between them. From germline, CDR1 is SGHAT and CDR2 FQDESV (reference sequence). The CDR3 length is 13 residues. CDR3 protein: CASSFRSGYEQYF. DNA for the CDR3: TGTGCCAGCAGTTTCCGGTCGGGATACGAGCAGTACTTC.

The J gene is TRBJ1-1, the V gene TRBV11-2, with a tentative D call TRBD1 (6 bases). This CDR3 comprises 13 residues. CDR1 is SGHAT, CDR2 FQNNGV, per germline. The germline V and J ends were trimmed by 5 bases and 14 bases, with 21 bases remaining between them. The CDR3: CASSRSNGGLAFF. The DNA of the CDR3 is TGTGCCAGCAGCCGTTCGAACGGGGGGCTCGCCTTCTTT.

The chain recombines TRBV11-2 with TRBJ1-3; 7 positions match TRBD1. The CDR3 runs to 15 residues. V was pared by 5 bases and J by 3 bases, with 7 bases of the junction left unmatched. Per germline, CDR1 SGHAT and CDR2 FQNNGV. As DNA, the CDR3 is TGTGCCAGCAGCCAACAGGGGAATGTTGGAAACACCATATATTTT. It specifies CASSQQGNVGNTIYF.

The chain has TRBV5-6 and TRBJ1-2, with TRBD1 matching 7 bases. V shed 3 bases, J shed 3 bases, and the junction held 8 bases outside the gene matches. Germline CDR1 is SGHDT and CDR2 is YYEEEE. The CDR3 extends over 15 amino acids. The CDR3 region has the DNA TGTGCCAGCAGCTCCTTGACAGGGTTGGACTATGGCTACACCTTC. Encoded protein: CASSSLTGLDYGYTF.

This rearrangement joins TRBV10-3 to TRBJ2-7; D possibly corresponds to TRBD2 (6 bases). This CDR3 contains 15 residues. V gave up 6 bases and J gave up 0 bases, with 15 bases separating them. Per germline, CDR1 ENHRY and CDR2 SYGVKD. The CDR3 protein is CAISPGTPSSYEQYF. The CDR3 DNA reads as TGTGCCATCAGCCCCGGGACTCCAAGCTCCTACGAGCAGTACTTC.

This chain links TRBV7-9 with TRBJ2-5; 8 bases agree with TRBD1. After removal of 3 bases from V and 3 bases from J, the junction contained 9 bases not matched to a gene. This CDR3 contains 16 residues. Germline V CDR1 and CDR2: SEHNR, FQNEAQ (reference sequence). The CDR3 DNA is TGTGCCAGCAGCTTCCCGTCGGGACAGGAGGAAGAGACCCAGTACTTC. Translated, it gives CASSFPSGQEEETQYF.

V gene TRBV7-2 combines with J gene TRBJ2-7; TRBD1 might be the D (5 bases). CDR3 length equals 15 residues. Germline V gene sequence: CDR1 SGHTA, CDR2 FQGNSA. V was cut by 0 bases and J by 5 bases, with 14 bases left in between. The DNA for the CDR3 is TGTGCCAGCAGCTTAGCGGGCAGGGTGGGCGACGAGCAGTACTTC. It specifies CASSLAGRVGDEQYF.

Details on this clone: This sample includes further DNA sequences coding for the same CDR3. The rearrangement links TRBV2 to TRBJ2-1, with TRBD2 identical over 8 bases. V shed 4 bases and J 7 bases; nucleotides not matched to a gene: 9. Germline CDR1 SNHLY, CDR2 FYNNEI. The CDR3 length is 15 residues. The CDR3 nucleotides read TGTGCCAGCAGTGTCTCGGGGGGGCCGGTTAATGAGCAGTTCTTC. The encoded protein is CASSVSGGPVNEQFF.

This clone was detected only once. The rearrangement uses TRBV5-6 and TRBJ2-1; 12 bases map to TRBD2. The CDR3 totals 15 residues. CDR1 is SGHDT and CDR2 is YYEEEE in the germline V gene. V dropped 1 base and J dropped 8; count of bases not matched to a gene: 4. Written as DNA, the CDR3 is TGTGCCAGCAGCTTGTTGGCTAGCGGGAGGGATGAGCAGTTCTTC. Translated, it gives CASSLLASGRDEQFF.

This clone came up a few times. The chain combines TRBV7-2 with TRBJ2-5; D is possibly TRBD1 (6 bases). CDR3 length: 13 residues. Germline-derived CDR1 and CDR2 are SGHTA and FQGNSA. Trimming stripped 4 bases from V and 4 bases from J, with 10 bases between. CDR3: CASSYRVVETQYF. The CDR3, as DNA: TGTGCCAGCAGCTACAGGGTCGTAGAGACCCAGTACTTC.

The chain has TRBV23-1 and TRBJ1-5; TRBD1 matches at 8 bases. TRBV23-1 is annotated as an ORF whose role is uncertain. This CDR3 is 18 amino acids long. V shed 3 bases, J shed 3 bases, and the junction held 13 bases outside the gene matches. The CDR3 region is CASSQTDRATEPNQPQHF. Here the CDR3 DNA reads TGCGCCAGCAGTCAGACGGACAGGGCGACAGAACCCAATCAGCCCCAGCATTTT.